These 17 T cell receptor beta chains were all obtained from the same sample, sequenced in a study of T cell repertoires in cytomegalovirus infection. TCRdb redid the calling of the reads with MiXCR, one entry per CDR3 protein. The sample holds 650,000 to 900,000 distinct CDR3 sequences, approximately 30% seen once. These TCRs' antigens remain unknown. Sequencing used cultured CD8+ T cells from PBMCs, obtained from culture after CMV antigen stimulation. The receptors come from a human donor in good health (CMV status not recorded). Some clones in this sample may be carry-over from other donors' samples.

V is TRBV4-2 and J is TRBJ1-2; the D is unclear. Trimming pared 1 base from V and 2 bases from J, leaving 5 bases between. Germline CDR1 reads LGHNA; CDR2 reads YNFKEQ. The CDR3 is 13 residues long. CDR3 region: CASSQAGNYGYTF. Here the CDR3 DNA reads TGTGCCAGCAGCCAAGCTGGGAACTATGGCTACACCTTC.

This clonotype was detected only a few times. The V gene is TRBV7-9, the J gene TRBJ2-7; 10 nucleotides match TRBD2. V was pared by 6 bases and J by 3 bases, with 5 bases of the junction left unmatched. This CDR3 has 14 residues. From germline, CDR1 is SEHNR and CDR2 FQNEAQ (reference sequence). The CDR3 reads CASSSSSGSYEQYV. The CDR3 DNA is TGTGCCAGCAGTTCCTCTAGCGGGAGCTACGAGCAGTACGTC.

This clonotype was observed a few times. CDR3 in amino acids: CASRRTGRLSRDTF. CDR3 sequence (DNA): TGTGCCAGCAGAAGGACAGGGAGGTTAAGTCGGGACACCTTC. The chain has TRBV12-3 or TRBV12-4 and TRBJ1-2; 8 bases fit TRBD1. The CDR3 contains 14 residues. The trim removed 6 bases at V and 12 bases at J, leaving 15 bases unmatched.

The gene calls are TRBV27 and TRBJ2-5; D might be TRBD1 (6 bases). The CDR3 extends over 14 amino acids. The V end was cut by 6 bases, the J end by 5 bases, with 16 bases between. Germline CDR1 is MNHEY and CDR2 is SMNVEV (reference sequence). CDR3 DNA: TGTGCCAGCAGCGGTAAAACAGGGTGGGAGACCCAGTACTTC. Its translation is CASSGKTGWETQYF.

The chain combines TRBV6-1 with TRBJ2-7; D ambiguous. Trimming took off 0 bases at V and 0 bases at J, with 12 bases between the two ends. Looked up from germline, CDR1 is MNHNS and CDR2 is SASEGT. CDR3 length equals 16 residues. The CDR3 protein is CASSEAEQFFSYEQYF. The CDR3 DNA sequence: TGTGCCAGCAGTGAAGCGGAACAGTTTTTCTCCTACGAGCAGTACTTC.

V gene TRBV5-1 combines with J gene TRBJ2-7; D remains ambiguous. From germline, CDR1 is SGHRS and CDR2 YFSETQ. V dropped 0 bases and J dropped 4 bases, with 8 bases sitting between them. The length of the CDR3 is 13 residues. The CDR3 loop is CASSLVGVYEQYF. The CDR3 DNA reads TGCGCCAGCAGCTTGGTTGGGGTTTACGAGCAGTACTTC.

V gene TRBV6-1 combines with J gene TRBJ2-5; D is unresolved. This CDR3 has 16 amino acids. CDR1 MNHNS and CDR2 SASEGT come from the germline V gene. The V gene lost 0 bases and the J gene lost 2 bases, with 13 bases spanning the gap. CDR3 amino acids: CASSEAGWALQETQYF. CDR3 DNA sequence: TGTGCCAGCAGTGAAGCTGGCTGGGCTCTTCAAGAGACCCAGTACTTC.

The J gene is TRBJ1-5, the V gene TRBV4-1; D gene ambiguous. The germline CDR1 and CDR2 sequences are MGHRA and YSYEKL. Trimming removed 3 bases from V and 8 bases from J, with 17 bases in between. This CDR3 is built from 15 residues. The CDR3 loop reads CASSHPLKSAEPQHF. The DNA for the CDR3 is TGCGCCAGCAGCCATCCTTTAAAGTCGGCGGAGCCCCAGCATTTT.

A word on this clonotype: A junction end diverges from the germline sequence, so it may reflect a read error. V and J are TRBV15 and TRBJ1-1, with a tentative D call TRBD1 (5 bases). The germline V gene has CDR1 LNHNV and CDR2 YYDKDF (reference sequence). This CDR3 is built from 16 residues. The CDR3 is CATSRVDSTANTKAFF. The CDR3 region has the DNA TGTGCCACCAGCAGAGTCGACAGCACCGCGAACACTAAAGCTTTCTTT.

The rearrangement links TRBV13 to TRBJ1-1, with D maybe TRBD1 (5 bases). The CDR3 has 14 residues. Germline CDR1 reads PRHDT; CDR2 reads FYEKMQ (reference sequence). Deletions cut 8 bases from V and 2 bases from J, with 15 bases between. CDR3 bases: TGTGCCAGCGGAGAAAGGGGTTTTAACACTGAAGCTTTCTTT. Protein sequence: CASGERGFNTEAFF.

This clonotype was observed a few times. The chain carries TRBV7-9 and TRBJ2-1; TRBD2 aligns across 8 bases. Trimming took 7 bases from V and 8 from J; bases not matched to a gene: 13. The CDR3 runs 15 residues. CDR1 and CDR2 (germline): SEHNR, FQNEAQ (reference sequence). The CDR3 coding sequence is TGTGCCAGCACCGATACGGGGGGGGCCGGCGATGAGCAGTTCTTC. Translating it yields CASTDTGGAGDEQFF.

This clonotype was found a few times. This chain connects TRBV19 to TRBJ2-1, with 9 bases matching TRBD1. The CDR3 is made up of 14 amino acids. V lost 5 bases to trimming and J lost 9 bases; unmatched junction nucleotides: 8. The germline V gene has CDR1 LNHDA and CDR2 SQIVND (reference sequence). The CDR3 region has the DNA TGTGCCAGTAGTTCCGGACAGGGGCCTGTTGAGCAGTTCTTC. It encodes CASSSGQGPVEQFF. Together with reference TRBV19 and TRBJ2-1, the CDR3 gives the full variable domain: DGGITQSPKYLFRKEGQNVTLSCEQNLNHDAMYWYRQDPGQGLRLIYYSQIVNDFQKGDIAEGYSVSREKKESFPLTVTSAQKNPTAFYLCASSSGQGPVEQFFGPGTRLTVL.

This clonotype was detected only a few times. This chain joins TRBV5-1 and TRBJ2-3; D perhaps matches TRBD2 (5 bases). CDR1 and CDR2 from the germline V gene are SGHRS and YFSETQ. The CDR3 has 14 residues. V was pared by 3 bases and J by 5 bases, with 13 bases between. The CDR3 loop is CASSSGWGEDTQYF. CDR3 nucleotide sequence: TGCGCCAGCAGCTCGGGGTGGGGTGAAGATACGCAGTATTTT.

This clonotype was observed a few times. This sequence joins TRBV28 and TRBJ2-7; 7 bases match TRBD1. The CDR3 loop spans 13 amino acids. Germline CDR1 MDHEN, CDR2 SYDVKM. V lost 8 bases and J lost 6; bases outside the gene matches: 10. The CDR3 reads CASSGADRVEQYF. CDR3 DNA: TGTGCCAGCTCGGGTGCCGACAGGGTCGAGCAGTACTTC.

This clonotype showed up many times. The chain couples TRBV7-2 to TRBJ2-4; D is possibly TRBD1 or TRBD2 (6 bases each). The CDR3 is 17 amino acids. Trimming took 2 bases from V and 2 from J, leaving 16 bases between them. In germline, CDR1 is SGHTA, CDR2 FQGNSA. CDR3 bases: TGTGCCAGCAGCTTACGAGGGGGGAGGCTATCCAAAAACATTCAGTACTTC. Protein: CASSLRGGRLSKNIQYF.

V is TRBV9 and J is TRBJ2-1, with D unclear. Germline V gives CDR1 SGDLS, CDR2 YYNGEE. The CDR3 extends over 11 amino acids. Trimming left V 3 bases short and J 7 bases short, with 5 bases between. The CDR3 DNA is TGTGCCAGCAGCGGCTTTAATGAGCAGTTCTTC. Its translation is CASSGFNEQFF.

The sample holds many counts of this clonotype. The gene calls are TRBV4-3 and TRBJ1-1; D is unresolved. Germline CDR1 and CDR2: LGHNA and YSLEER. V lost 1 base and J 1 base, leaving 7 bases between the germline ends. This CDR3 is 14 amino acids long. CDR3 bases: TGCGCCAGCAGCCAAGCCTTTGGGAACACTGAAGCTTTCTTT. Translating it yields CASSQAFGNTEAFF.